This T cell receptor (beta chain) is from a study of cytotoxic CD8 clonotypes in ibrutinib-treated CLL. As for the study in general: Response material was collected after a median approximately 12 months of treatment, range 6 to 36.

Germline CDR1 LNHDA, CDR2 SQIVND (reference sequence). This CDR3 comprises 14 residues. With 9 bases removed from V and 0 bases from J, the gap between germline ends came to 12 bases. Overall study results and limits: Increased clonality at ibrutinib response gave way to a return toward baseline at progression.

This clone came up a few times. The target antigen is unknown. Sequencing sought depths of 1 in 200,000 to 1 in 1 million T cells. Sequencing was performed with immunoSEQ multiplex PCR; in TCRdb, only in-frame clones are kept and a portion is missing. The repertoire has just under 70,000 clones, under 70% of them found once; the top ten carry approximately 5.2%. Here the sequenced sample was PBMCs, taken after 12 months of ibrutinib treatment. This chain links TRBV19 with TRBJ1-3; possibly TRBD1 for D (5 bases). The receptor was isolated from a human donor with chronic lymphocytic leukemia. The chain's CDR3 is CASSKGASGNTIYF. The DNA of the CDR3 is TGTGCCAGCTCAAAAGGGGCCTCTGGAAACACCATATATTTT.